This T cell receptor beta chain derives from a study of blood T cell repertoires in COVID-19. About the study: T cells, B-cell-depleted T cells, or PBMCs supplied cDNA or gDNA.

Authors' methods: Researchers report that nucleated cell counts were estimated from reference gene primer amplification. Here immunoSEQ multiplex PCR was the method, and the copy in TCRdb shows in-frame clones only, minus some. V and J calls and clone size are those listed in that table; D and trimming were worked out from the DNA. The sample includes about 430,000 clones, around 89% of them seen just once. In the case of this clone: The same CDR3 arises from other DNA sequences in this sample as well.

Deletions cut 0 bases from V and 2 bases from J, with 8 bases between. Germline CDR1 and CDR2: LGHDT and YNNKEL (reference sequence). The length of the CDR3 is 15 residues. This chain joins TRBV3-1 (or the pseudogene TRBV3-2) and TRBJ1-5; D may be TRBD1 (6 bases). Input material: PBMCs or T cells enriched from blood (not recorded which). This TCR derives from a young man who had recovered from COVID-19. The CDR3 DNA sequence: TGTGCCAGCAGCCAAGACCACAGGGGCAATCAGCCCCAGCATTTT. It translates to CASSQDHRGNQPQHF.